This TCR beta chain comes out of a study of cytomegalovirus exposure and HLA in healthy donors. Background on the study: Out of 150 million to 200 million T cells, an earlier analysis found some 110 million unique TCR beta sequences in total.

Overall study findings and caveats: When a later analysis compared HLA-associated TCR beta chains with equally common others, the HLA-associated chains turned out to be more clonally expanded and to have lower generation probabilities. Because they were indistinguishable, some V segments, including TRBV6-2 and TRBV6-3, were excluded.

In regard to this clone: Antigen unknown.

13 Jbeta primers and 60 Vbeta primers were used for the PCR. Method: immunoSEQ multiplex PCR; TCRdb's copy keeps in-frame clones and lacks some. The table lists 150,000 to 200,000 clones, about 80% of them singletons. Looked up from germline, CDR1 is GTSNPN and CDR2 is SVGIG (reference sequence). With 5 bases removed from V and 3 bases from J, the gap between germline ends came to 19 bases. CDR3 length: 15 amino acids. Sequenced sample: PBMCs. The clonotype comes from a man between 18 and 29 years old in good health and CMV-seronegative. The chain has TRBV30 and TRBJ1-1; D not certain. CDR3 in amino acids: CAWGRTLAWDTEAFF. The DNA for the CDR3 is TGTGCCTGGGGTAGGACCCTAGCTTGGGACACTGAAGCTTTCTTT. Full variable domain (missing parts from reference TRBV30 and TRBJ1-1): SQTIHQWPATLVQPVGSPLSLECTVEGTSNPNLYWYRQAAGRGLQLLFYSVGIGQISSEVPQNLSASRPQDRQFILSSKKLLLSDSGFYLCAWGRTLAWDTEAFFGQGTRLTVV.